This T cell receptor (beta chain) was sequenced for a study of blood T cell repertoires in COVID-19 (dated by TCRdb to the early 2020s). Some background on the complete study: Collaborator samples came from the United States, Italy and Spain and covered acute and convalescent phases of COVID-19. The material from the prospective study consisted of cDNA or gDNA derived from T cells, B-cell-depleted T cells, or PBMCs. Deeply sampled blood TCRbeta repertoires from subjects exposed to, actively infected with, or recovered from COVID-19 were included in the dataset. The repertoires were made available in a free public database intended to serve as a resource for research on the immune response to SARS-CoV-2. The samples were drawn from the first 160 participants of the ongoing ImmuneRACE study and from some 1,300 subjects provided by 6 global collaborators. A de-identified subject ID, COVID-19 status, age in years and sex were almost always included in the sample metadata. HLA class I and class II types, where available, came from metadata supplied by the sample provider rather than from assay-based typing. Overall study results and their limits: How much clinical and demographic metadata was included differed by source and by participant, and the metadata was provided uncurated.

Between the V and J ends, shortened by 7 bases and 3 bases respectively, the junction contains 11 bases. Based on the germline V gene (reference sequence), the CDR1 and CDR2 sequences are LNHDA and SQIVND. Reading from cysteine to phenylalanine, the CDR3 counts 13 amino acids. CDR3 DNA only is kept here, 39 bases in frame from base 1. Whole blood was collected in K2EDTA tubes by collaborating institutions according to the institutions' own protocols. For TCRbeta analysis, collaborators shipped samples in one of three forms: frozen whole blood, isolated PBMCs, or DNA extracted from either of those sample types. In regard to this clone: What antigen it recognizes has not been identified. Nothing much larger sits one base from this clone, and base qualities are not available.

TCRbeta CDR3 regions were amplified from genomic DNA by means of the immunoSEQ Assay, a bias-controlled multiplex PCR. On the study's bioinformatics: Within the assay, amplification of reference gene primers was used to estimate how many nucleated cells each sample contained. To quantify the absolute abundance of each unique TCRbeta CDR3 rearrangement, sequence reads were collapsed and filtered. Productive Simpson clonality was computed per sample as the square root of Simpson's diversity index over productive rearrangements. Sourced from immuneACCESS, this table was stored by TCRdb with only in-frame sequences that have V and J called. A share of the clones is absent; for the studies checked, an unresolved V gene accounts for under half, and the remainder has no known explanation. V, J and clone size are those of that table, while D and trimming were read from the DNA. The sample has about 40,000 clones on record, approximately 89% of them singletons. The top ten clones comprise 7.5% to 10% of the sample.

This clonotype was sampled from an older woman with acute or convalescent COVID-19. The receptor chain draws on TRBV19 and TRBJ2-3, with no confidently assigned D gene. Sequenced sample: peripheral blood. Here is the DNA: TGTGCCAGTAAGGCGGCTCCTACAGATACGCAGTATTTT. This sequence encodes CASKAAPTDTQYF.